The clone carrying this T cell receptor beta chain was counted many times. At one end the junction does not follow the germline gene, possibly because of a read error. Germline CDR1 and CDR2: SGHVS and FQNEAQ. There are 15 residues in the CDR3. Investigators profiled TCR beta VDJ and CDR3 from genomic DNA template. TCRdb reprocessed the reads via MiXCR and lists one record per CDR3 protein. The sample lists about 130,000 distinct CDR3 sequences, about 48% seen once, with roughly 2.7% in the top ten. This sample was included in a study of CD8+CD57+ T cells in acquired aplastic anemia. Whole-study context: Each DNA sample taken from sorted CD4+ and CD8+ cells came to about 3 ug on average.

This clonotype was obtained from a human donor in good health, serving as a control. The gene calls are TRBV7-8 and TRBJ2-7, with D hard to call. Sequencing was carried out using sorted CD4+, CD8+, or CD8+CD57+ T cells (not recorded which) from PBMCs. CDR3 sequence (DNA): TGTGCCAGCAGCTTAGGCCCTCAAGCCCATTACGGGCAGTACTTC. It specifies CASSLGPQAHYGQYF.